The 2 T cell receptor beta chains reported below all come from one sample, sequenced in a study of T-cell reconstitution after alpha-beta-depleted transplantation in children. Unique molecular identifiers were used to barcode this TCRbeta library. One entry per CDR3 protein, called by TCRdb with MiXCR from the PCR reads. This table holds around 530,000 distinct CDR3 sequences, around a third found once. Here the sequenced sample was PBMCs from the stem cell graft donor, taken from the stem cell graft. The receptors here all came from a human donor who donated a stem cell graft to a child with aplastic anemia.

This clonotype was seen more than once but under ten times. J is TRBJ2-2 and V is TRBV5-1; 7 positions match TRBD1. The trim removed 0 bases at V and 1 base at J, leaving 3 bases unmatched. The germline V gene encodes CDR1 SGHRS and CDR2 YFSETQ. The CDR3 runs to 16 residues. CDR3 coding DNA: TGCGCCAGCAGCTTGGGAGGGACAGAGAACACCGGGGAGCTGTTTTTT. Translated, it gives CASSLGGTENTGELFF.

The table lists this clonotype with a few counts. The chain links TRBV29-1 to TRBJ1-1, with 7 bases lining up with TRBD1. Germline lookup yields CDR1 SQVTM and CDR2 ANQGSEA. This CDR3 contains 13 residues. With V trimmed by 6 bases and J by 1 base, 5 bases remained unmatched. The CDR3 loop is CSVSTGANTEAFF. In DNA, the CDR3 is TGCAGCGTGAGTACAGGGGCGAACACTGAAGCTTTCTTT.